The source of this T cell receptor (beta chain) is a study of PD-1 blockade in mismatch repair-deficient tumors. Across the whole study: Enrolled about 2013-2016, patients had progressing, pretreated mismatch repair-deficient cancers of approximately 13 types.

The CDR3 is 19 residues long. Germline CDR1 and CDR2: LGHNA and YSLEER. Trimming cost V 0 bases and J 4 bases; bases outside gene matches: 14. To note about this clone: What it binds is not known.

Mismatch repair deficiency was confirmed in all patients, by PCR or immunohistochemistry. TCRs were sequenced from a few patients responding to pembrolizumab. Repertoires were generated with immunoSEQ multiplex PCR, while TCRdb's copy carries only in-frame clones and drops some. The table records more than 85,000 clones, 82% of them present only once. General study findings and limits: Tumor-resident clones, often absent from pretreatment blood, expanded after pembrolizumab and then contracted.

The TCR was taken from an adult with mismatch repair-deficient cancer. The chain couples TRBV4-3 to TRBJ2-3; 9 nucleotides match TRBD2. Specimen: peripheral blood, collected approximately 8 months after starting pembrolizumab. CDR3 residues: CASSQDWVVGGRAPDTQYF. As DNA, the CDR3 is TGCGCCAGCAGCCAAGATTGGGTCGTGGGCGGGAGGGCCCCAGATACGCAGTATTTT.